Here is one T cell receptor beta chain with its context. What it binds is unknown. Assay used: immunoSEQ multiplex PCR; TCRdb lists only in-frame clones, some missing. The table has 20,000 or so clones, about four fifths seen once. This record comes from a study of T cell therapy after organ transplantation. In the study overall: Therapy products were autologous CMV-specific T cells, peptide-expanded for approximately two weeks. Up to 6 doses were given at 2-week intervals. 4 to 8 weeks after therapy completion, short-term post-therapy blood was collected.

The time point here: 4-8 weeks after completion of therapy. The specimen was CD8+ T cells from blood, collected after autologous CMV-specific T cell therapy. The receptor comes from a human patient who had received a solid organ transplant and had CMV disease. Some T cells may be the graft donor's.

The CDR3 DNA is TGTGCCAGCAGCTTAAAAGAGAATATTGGACAGGGCGACGAGCAGTACTTC. Protein: CASSLKENIGQGDEQYF. The genes are TRBV7-6 and TRBJ2-7; 8 positions agree with TRBD1. From germline, CDR1 is SGHVS and CDR2 FNYEAQ. With 2 bases clipped from V and 5 bases from J, the junction kept 14 bases outside the gene matches. The CDR3 length is 17 residues. The whole variable domain, filled in from reference TRBV7-6 and TRBJ2-7, reads GAGVSQSPRYKVTKRGQDVALRCDPISGHVSLYWYRQALGQGPEFLTYFNYEAQQDKSGLPNDRFSAERPEGSISTLTIQRTEQRDSAMYRCASSLKENIGQGDEQYFGPGTRLTVT.